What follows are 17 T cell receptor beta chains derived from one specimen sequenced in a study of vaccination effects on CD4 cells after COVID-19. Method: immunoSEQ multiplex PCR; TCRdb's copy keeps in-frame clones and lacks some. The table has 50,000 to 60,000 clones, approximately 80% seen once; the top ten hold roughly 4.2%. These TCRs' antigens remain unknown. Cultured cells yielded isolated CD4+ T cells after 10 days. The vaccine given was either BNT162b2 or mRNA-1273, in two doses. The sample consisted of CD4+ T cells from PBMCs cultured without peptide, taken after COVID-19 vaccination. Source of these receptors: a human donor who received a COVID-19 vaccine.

DNA for the CDR3: TGCGCCAGCAGCCAAGACCGGGGGTTCATCTACGAGCAGTACTTC. This sequence encodes CASSQDRGFIYEQYF. The chain couples TRBV4-1 to TRBJ2-7; a possible D gene is TRBD2 (6 bases). The CDR3 is 15 amino acids. The V end was cut by 0 bases, the J end by 3 bases, with 12 bases between. Germline CDR1 is MGHRA and CDR2 is YSYEKL.

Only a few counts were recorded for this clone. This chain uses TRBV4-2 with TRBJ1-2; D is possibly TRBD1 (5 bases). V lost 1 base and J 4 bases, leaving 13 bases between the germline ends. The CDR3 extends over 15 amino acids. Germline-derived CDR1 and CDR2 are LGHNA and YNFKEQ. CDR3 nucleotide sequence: TGTGCCAGCAGCCAAGGCAATGAGGGGAGCTATGGCTACACCTTC. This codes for CASSQGNEGSYGYTF.

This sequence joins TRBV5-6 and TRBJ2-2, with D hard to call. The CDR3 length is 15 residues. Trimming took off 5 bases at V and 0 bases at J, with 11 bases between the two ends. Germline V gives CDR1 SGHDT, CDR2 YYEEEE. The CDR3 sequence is CASSRVPANTGELFF. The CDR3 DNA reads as TGTGCCAGCAGTCGGGTCCCCGCGAACACCGGGGAGCTGTTTTTT. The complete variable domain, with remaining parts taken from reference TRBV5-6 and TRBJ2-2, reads DAGVTQSPTHLIKTRGQQVTLRCSPKSGHDTVSWYQQALGQGPQFIFQYYEEEERQRGNFPDRFSGHQFPNYSSELNVNALLLGDSALYLCASSRVPANTGELFFGEGSRLTVL.

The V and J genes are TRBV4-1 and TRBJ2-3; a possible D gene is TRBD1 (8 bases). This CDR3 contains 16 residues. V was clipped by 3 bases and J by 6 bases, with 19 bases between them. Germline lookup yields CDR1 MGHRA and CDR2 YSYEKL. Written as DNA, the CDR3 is TGCGCCAGCAGCCAGCGGACAGGGAGGGGTCCTGATACGCAGTATTTT. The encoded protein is CASSQRTGRGPDTQYF.

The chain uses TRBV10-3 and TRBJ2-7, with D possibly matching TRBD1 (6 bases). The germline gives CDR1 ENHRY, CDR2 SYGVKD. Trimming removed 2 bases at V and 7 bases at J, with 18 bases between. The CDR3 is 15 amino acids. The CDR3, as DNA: TGTGCCATCAGTGAGGGCGACGGCCTCAGGGGAGAGCAGTACTTC. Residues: CAISEGDGLRGEQYF.

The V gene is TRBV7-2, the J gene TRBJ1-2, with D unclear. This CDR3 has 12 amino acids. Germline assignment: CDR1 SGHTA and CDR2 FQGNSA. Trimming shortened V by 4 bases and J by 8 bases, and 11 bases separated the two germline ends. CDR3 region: CASSYGEDGYTF. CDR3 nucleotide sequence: TGTGCCAGCAGCTACGGGGAAGACGGCTACACCTTC.

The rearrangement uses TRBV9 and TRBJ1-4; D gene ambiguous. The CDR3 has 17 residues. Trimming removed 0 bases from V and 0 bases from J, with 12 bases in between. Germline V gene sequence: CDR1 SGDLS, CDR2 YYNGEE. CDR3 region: CASSVGMGGATNEKLFF. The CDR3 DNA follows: TGTGCCAGCAGCGTAGGTATGGGAGGAGCAACTAATGAAAAACTGTTTTTT.

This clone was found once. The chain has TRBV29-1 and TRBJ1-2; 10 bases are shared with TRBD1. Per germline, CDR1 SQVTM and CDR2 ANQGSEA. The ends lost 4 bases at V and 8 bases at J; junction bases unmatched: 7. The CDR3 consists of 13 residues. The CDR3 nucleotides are TGCAGCGTTGGTCCAGGGACAGGGGAGGGCTACACCTTC. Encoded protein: CSVGPGTGEGYTF.

DNA for the CDR3: TGTGCCAGCAACCGGGACAGGGTGGGGGAGCAGTACTTC. Its protein is CASNRDRVGEQYF. J is TRBJ2-7 and V is TRBV28; 9 nucleotides match TRBD1. The CDR3 contains 13 residues. The V gene's germline CDR1 is MDHEN and CDR2 SYDVKM. Trimming cost V 7 bases and J 7 bases; bases outside gene matches: 8.

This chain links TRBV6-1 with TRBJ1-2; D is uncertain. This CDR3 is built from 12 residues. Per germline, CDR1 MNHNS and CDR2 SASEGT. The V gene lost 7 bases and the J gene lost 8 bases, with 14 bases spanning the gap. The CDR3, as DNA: TGTGCCAGCATGTTTCCCTCCTCGGGCTACACCTTC. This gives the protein CASMFPSSGYTF.

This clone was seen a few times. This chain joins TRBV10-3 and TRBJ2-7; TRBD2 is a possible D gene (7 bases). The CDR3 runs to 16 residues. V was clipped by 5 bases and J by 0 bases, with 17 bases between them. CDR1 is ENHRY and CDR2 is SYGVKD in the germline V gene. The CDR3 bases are TGTGCCATCAGTCCTCCTCGGGGAGGGGGCTCCTACGAGCAGTACTTC. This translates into CAISPPRGGGSYEQYF.

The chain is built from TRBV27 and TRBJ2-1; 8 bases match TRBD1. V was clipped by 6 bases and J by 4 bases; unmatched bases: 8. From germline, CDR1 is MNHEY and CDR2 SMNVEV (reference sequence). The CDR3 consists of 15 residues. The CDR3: CASSRDRGEYNEQFF. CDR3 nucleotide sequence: TGTGCCAGCAGCCGTGACAGGGGCGAGTACAATGAGCAGTTCTTC.

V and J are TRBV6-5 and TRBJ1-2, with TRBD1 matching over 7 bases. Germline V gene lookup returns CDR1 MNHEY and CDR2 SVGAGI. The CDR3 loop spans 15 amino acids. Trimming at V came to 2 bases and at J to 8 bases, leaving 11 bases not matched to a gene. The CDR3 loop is CASSYRQGRPLGYTF. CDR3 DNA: TGTGCCAGCAGTTACAGACAGGGAAGACCGTTAGGCTACACCTTC.

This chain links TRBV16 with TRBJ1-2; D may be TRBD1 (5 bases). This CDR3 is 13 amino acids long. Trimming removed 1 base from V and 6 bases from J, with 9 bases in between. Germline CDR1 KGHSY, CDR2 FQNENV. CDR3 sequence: CASSQLGHDGYTF. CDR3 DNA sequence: TGTGCCAGCAGCCAATTGGGGCACGATGGCTACACCTTC.

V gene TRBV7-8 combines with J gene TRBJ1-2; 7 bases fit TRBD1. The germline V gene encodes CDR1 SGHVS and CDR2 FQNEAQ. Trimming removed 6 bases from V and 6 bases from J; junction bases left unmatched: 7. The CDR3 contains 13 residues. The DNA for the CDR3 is TGTGCCAGCAGTTTAAGGCAGGGGGATGGCTACACCTTC. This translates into CASSLRQGDGYTF.

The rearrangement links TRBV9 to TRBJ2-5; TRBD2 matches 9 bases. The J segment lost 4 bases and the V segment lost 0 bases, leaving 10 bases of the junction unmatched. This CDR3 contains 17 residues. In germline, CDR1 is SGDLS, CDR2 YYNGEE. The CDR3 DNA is TGTGCCAGCAGCGTAGGATTTATGGCGGGGGGGCGAGAGACCCAGTACTTC. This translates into CASSVGFMAGGRETQYF.

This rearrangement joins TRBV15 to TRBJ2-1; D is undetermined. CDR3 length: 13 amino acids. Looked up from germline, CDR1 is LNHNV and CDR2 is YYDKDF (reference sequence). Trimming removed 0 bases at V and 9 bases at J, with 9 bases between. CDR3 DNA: TGTGCCACCAGCAGAGATCAGGTGGCTGAGCAGTTCTTC. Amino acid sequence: CATSRDQVAEQFF.